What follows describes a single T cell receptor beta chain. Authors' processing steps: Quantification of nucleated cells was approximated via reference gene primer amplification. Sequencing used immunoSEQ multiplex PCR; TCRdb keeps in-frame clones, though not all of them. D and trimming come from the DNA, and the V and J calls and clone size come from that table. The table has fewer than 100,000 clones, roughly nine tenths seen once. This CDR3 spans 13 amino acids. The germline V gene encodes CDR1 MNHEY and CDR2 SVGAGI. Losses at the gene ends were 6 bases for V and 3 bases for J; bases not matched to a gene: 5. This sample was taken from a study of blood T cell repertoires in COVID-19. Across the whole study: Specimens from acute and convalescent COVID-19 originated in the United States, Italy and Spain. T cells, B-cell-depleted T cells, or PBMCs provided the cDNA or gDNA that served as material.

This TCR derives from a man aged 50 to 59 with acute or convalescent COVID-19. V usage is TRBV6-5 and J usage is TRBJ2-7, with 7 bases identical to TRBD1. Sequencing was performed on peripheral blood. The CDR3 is CASRVTGSYEQYF. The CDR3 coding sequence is TGTGCCAGCAGAGTGACAGGGAGCTACGAGCAGTACTTC.